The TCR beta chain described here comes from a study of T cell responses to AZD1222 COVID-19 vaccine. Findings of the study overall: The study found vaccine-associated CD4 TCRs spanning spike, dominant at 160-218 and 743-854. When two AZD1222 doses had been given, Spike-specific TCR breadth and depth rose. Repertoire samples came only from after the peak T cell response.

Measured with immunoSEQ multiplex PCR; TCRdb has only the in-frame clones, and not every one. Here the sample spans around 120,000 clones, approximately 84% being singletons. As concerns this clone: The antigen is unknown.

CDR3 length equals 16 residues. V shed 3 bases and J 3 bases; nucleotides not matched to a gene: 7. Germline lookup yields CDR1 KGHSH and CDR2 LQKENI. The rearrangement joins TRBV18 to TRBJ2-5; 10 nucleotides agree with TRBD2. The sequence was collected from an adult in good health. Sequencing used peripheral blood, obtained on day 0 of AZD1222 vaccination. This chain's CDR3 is CASSPPLGLAKETQYF. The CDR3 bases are TGTGCCAGCTCACCTCCCTTGGGACTAGCGAAAGAGACCCAGTACTTC.